This passage covers 10 T cell receptor beta chains from one sample sequenced in a study of blood T cell repertoires in COVID-19. Libraries were prepared by immunoSEQ multiplex PCR; TCRdb keeps only in-frame clonotypes and omits some of them. The sample yields about 91,000 clones, approximately 80% seen once. The specimen was peripheral blood. Receptor source: a woman of 80 years or more with acute or convalescent COVID-19.

The gene calls are TRBV19 and TRBJ1-4; D gene unclear. Deletions cut 5 bases from V and 3 bases from J, with 10 bases between. Germline values: CDR1 LNHDA, CDR2 SQIVND (reference sequence). The length of the CDR3 is 14 residues. The CDR3 DNA reads as TGTGCCAGTAGTTACAGTAGAGCTAATGAAAAACTGTTTTTT. Translating it yields CASSYSRANEKLFF.

This chain joins TRBV20-1 and TRBJ1-5; D remains ambiguous. This CDR3 comprises 12 residues. The germline V gene encodes CDR1 DFQATT and CDR2 SNEGSKA (reference sequence). Trimming took 3 bases from V and 7 from J, leaving 10 bases between them. The CDR3 protein is CSASTGLQPQHF. The CDR3 DNA follows: TGCAGTGCTAGTACGGGATTACAGCCCCAGCATTTT.

The rearrangement uses TRBV19 and TRBJ1-1; D unresolved. Trimming stripped 1 base from V and 1 base from J, with 13 bases between. This CDR3 has 16 residues. Per the germline V gene, CDR1 is LNHDA and CDR2 is SQIVND (reference sequence). CDR3: CASSIGVTRSNTEAFF. The CDR3 DNA follows: TGTGCCAGTAGTATAGGCGTGACAAGGTCGAACACTGAAGCTTTCTTT.

The chain combines TRBV30 with TRBJ1-3; 8 nucleotides line up with TRBD1. The CDR3 is 13 amino acids. The germline gives CDR1 GTSNPN, CDR2 SVGIG (reference sequence). The V segment lost 6 bases and the J segment 0 bases; nucleotides outside the gene matches: 1. CDR3 bases: TGTGCCTGTACAGGGGGCTCTGGAAACACCATATATTTT. Residues: CACTGGSGNTIYF.

The V and J genes are TRBV28 and TRBJ2-5; tentatively, D is TRBD1 (7 bases). The CDR3 runs to 13 residues. CDR1 MDHEN and CDR2 SYDVKM come from the germline V gene. The germline V and J ends were trimmed by 4 bases and 5 bases, with 11 bases remaining between them. The CDR3, as DNA: TGTGCCAGCAGTTCCCCAGGGGGGGAGACCCAGTACTTC. Translated: CASSSPGGETQYF.

This clone was recorded many times. The rearrangement joins TRBV2 to TRBJ2-5; D is ambiguous. Germline V gene data show CDR1 as SNHLY and CDR2 as FYNNEI. V lost 6 bases and J 2 bases, leaving 10 bases between the germline ends. The CDR3 extends over 13 amino acids. CDR3 amino acids: CASSHNNQETQYF. Written as DNA, the CDR3 is TGTGCCAGCAGCCACAACAATCAAGAGACCCAGTACTTC.

The chain combines TRBV18 with TRBJ1-3; TRBD1 agrees at 8 bases. The V gene end was trimmed by 3 bases and the J gene end by 2 bases; junction bases not matched to a gene: 6. The length of the CDR3 is 16 residues. Germline CDR1 is KGHSH and CDR2 is LQKENI. CDR3 coding DNA: TGTGCCAGCTCACCCTGGGACAGGAGGCCTGGAAACACCATATATTTT. The encoded protein is CASSPWDRRPGNTIYF.

This rearrangement joins TRBV9 to TRBJ1-4, with a tentative D call TRBD1 (5 bases). The CDR3 runs to 15 residues. V was trimmed by 0 bases and J by 8 bases, leaving 14 bases between them. Germline V gene data show CDR1 as SGDLS and CDR2 as YYNGEE. The CDR3 loop is CASSVGGTWEEKLFF. DNA of the CDR3: TGTGCCAGCAGCGTAGGTGGGACTTGGGAAGAAAAACTGTTTTTT.

The rearrangement uses TRBV19 and TRBJ1-5; D is unclear. Looked up from germline, CDR1 is LNHDA and CDR2 is SQIVND (reference sequence). CDR3 length: 13 residues. V was trimmed by 6 bases and J by 2 bases, leaving 8 bases between them. The CDR3 nucleotides read TGTGCCAGTAGAGGACTAGGCAATCAGCCCCAGCATTTT. As protein: CASRGLGNQPQHF. The whole variable domain, filled in from reference TRBV19 and TRBJ1-5, reads DGGITQSPKYLFRKEGQNVTLSCEQNLNHDAMYWYRQDPGQGLRLIYYSQIVNDFQKGDIAEGYSVSREKKESFPLTVTSAQKNPTAFYLCASRGLGNQPQHFGDGTRLSIL.

In its sample, this clone was seen once. CDR3 sequence: CASSLREGAYGYTF. The CDR3 DNA reads as TGTGCCAGCAGCCTACGGGAGGGAGCATATGGCTACACCTTC. J is TRBJ1-2 and V is TRBV5-4; D gene unclear. The CDR3 is 14 residues long. V was clipped by 4 bases and J by 5 bases, with 15 bases between them. Germline values: CDR1 SGHNT, CDR2 YYREEE (reference sequence).